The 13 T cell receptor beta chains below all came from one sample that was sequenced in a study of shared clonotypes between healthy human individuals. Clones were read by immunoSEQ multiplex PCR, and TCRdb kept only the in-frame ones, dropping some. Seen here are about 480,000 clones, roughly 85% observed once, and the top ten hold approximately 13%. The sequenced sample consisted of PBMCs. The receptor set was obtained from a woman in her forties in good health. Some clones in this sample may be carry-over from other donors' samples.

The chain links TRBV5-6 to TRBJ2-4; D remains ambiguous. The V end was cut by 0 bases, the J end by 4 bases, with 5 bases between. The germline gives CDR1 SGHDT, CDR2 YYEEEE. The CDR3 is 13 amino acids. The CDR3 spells CASSLGVKNIQYF. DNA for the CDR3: TGTGCCAGCAGCTTGGGGGTTAAAAACATTCAGTACTTC.

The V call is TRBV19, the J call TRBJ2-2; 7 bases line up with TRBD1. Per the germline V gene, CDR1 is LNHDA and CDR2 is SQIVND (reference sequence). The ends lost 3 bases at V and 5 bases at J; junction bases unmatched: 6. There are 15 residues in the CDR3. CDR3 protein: CASSISSGGTGELFF. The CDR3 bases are TGTGCCAGTAGTATTAGTTCAGGGGGTACCGGGGAGCTGTTTTTT.

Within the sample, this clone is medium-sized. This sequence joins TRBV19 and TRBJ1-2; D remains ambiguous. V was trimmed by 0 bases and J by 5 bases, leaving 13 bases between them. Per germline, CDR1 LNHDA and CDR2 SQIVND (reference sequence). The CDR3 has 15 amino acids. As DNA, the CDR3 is TGTGCCAGTAGTATAGAGCCCAGGCTAGGGTATGGCTACACCTTC. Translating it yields CASSIEPRLGYGYTF. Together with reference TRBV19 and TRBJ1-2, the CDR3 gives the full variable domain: DGGITQSPKYLFRKEGQNVTLSCEQNLNHDAMYWYRQDPGQGLRLIYYSQIVNDFQKGDIAEGYSVSREKKESFPLTVTSAQKNPTAFYLCASSIEPRLGYGYTFGSGTRLTVV.

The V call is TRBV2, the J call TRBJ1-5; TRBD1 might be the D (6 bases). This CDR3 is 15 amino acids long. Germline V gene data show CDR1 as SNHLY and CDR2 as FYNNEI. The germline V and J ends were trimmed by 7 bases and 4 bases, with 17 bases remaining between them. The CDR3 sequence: CASTGIRGRNQPQHF. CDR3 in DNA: TGTGCCAGCACCGGAATCAGGGGAAGGAATCAGCCCCAGCATTTT.

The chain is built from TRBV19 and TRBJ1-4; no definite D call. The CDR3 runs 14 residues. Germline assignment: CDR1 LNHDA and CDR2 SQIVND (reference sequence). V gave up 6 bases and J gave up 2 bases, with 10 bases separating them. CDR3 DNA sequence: TGTGCCAGTAGCCGACACAACACTAATGAAAAACTGTTTTTT. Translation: CASSRHNTNEKLFF.

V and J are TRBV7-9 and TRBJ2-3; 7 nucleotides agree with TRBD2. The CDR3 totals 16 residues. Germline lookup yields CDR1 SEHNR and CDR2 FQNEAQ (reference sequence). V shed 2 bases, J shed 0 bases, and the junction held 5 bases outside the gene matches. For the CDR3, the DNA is TGTGCCAGCAGCTTAAGCCTAGCGGTTAGCACAGATACGCAGTATTTT. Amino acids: CASSLSLAVSTDTQYF.

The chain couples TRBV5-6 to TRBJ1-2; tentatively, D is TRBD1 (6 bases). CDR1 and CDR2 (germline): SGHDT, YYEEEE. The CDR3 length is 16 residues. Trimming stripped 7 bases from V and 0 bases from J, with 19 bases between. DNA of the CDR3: TGTGCCAGCTCTTGGGTCCCAGGGGCCGCTAACTATGGCTACACCTTC. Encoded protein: CASSWVPGAANYGYTF.

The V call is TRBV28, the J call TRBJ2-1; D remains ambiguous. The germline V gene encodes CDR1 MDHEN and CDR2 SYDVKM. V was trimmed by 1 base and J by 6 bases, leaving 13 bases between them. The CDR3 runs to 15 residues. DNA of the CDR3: TGTGCCAGCAGTTTATCGGTACTGGTAGGCAATGAGCAGTTCTTC. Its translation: CASSLSVLVGNEQFF.

This CDR3 reads CASSSLAARETQYF. For the CDR3, the DNA is TGTGCCAGCAGTTCCTTAGCGGCCCGAGAGACCCAGTACTTC. This chain links TRBV27 with TRBJ2-5, with D maybe TRBD2 (6 bases). The CDR3 sequence is 14 residues long. Germline V gene lookup returns CDR1 MNHEY and CDR2 SMNVEV (reference sequence). V shed 4 bases and J shed 4 bases, with 13 bases lying between them.

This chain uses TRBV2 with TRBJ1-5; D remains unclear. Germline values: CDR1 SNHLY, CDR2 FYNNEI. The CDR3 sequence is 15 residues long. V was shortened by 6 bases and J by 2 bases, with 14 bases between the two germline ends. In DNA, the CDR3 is TGTGCCAGCAGGGCCCAGCCGGGCGGCAATCAGCCCCAGCATTTT. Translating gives CASRAQPGGNQPQHF.

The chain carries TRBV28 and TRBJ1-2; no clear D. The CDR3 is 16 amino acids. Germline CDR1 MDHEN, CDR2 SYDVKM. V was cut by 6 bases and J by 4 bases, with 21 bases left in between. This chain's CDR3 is CASSGKETPVGYGYTF. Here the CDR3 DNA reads TGTGCCAGCAGCGGAAAAGAAACGCCTGTCGGCTATGGCTACACCTTC.

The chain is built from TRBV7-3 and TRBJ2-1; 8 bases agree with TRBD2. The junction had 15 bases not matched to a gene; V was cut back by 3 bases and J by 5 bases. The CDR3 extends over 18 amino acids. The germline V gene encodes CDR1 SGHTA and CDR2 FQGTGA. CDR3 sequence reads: CASSLVSGTSPGDNEQFF. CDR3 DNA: TGTGCCAGCAGCTTGGTGTCCGGGACTAGTCCCGGAGACAATGAGCAGTTCTTC.

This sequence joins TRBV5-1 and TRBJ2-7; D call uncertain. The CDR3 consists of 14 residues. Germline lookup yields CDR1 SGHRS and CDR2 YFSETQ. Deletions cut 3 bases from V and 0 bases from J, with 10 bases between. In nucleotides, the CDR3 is TGCGCCAGCAGCTCTTTGGCAAGCTCCTACGAGCAGTACTTC. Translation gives CASSSLASSYEQYF.